This T cell receptor (beta chain) is drawn from a study of shared clonotypes between healthy human individuals. Study details: There were three CD4 naive, three CD4 memory, two CD8 naive and one CD8 memory plates per donor. Study-wide findings and caveats: For naive CD4 cells, roughly 5% of clonotypes were shared across a handful of donors. Clonotype sharing among donors was thought likely to change with sequencing depth.

The CDR3 is 14 amino acids. V was trimmed by 4 bases and J by 3 bases, leaving 13 bases between them. Germline values: CDR1 SGHDN, CDR2 FVKESK. Generated by immunoSEQ multiplex PCR, the TCRdb table keeps only in-frame clones and is missing some. This table holds roughly 2 million clones, about 94% found once. A note on this clone: Its antigen is not identified.

This receptor was taken from a man between 18 and 35 years old in good health. Specimen: naive CD4+ T cells sorted from blood. Stated subset: CD45RA+ positively selected. The chain couples TRBV14 to TRBJ2-7; the D is unclear. The CDR3 is CASSRFLGNYEQYF. For the CDR3, the DNA is TGTGCCAGCAGCCGCTTTTTAGGGAACTACGAGCAGTACTTC. The variable domain in full, with the rest retrieved from reference TRBV14 and TRBJ2-7, is EAGVTQFPSHSVIEKGQTVTLRCDPISGHDNLYWYRRVMGKEIKFLLHFVKESKQDESGMPNNRFLAERTGGTYSTLKVQPAELEDSGVYFCASSRFLGNYEQYFGPGTRLTVT.